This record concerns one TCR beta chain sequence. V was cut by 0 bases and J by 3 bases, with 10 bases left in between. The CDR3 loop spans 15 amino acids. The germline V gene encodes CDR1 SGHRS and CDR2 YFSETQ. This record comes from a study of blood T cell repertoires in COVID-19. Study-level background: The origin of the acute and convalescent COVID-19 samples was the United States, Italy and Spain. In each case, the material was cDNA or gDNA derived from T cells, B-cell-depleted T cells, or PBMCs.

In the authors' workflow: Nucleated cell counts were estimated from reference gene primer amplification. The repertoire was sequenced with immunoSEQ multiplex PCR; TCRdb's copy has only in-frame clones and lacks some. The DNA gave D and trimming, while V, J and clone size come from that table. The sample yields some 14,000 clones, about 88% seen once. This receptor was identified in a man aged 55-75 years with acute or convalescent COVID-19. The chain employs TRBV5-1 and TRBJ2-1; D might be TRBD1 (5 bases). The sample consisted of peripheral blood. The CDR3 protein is CASSLASQVYNEQFF. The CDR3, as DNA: TGCGCCAGCAGCTTGGCCTCACAGGTCTACAATGAGCAGTTCTTC. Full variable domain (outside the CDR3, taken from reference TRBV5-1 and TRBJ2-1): KAGVTQTPRYLIKTRGQQVTLSCSPISGHRSVSWYQQTPGQGLQFLFEYFSETQRNKGNFPGRFSGRQFSNSRSEMNVSTLELGDSALYLCASSLASQVYNEQFFGPGTRLTVL.